This T cell receptor beta chain was found in a study of T cells expressing NK-cell markers. General study points: In a handful of donors, these clonotypes also led the CD3+CD56-NKG2C+ fraction.

A word on this clonotype: The target antigen is unknown.

Germline V gene lookup returns CDR1 SQVTM and CDR2 ANQGSEA. The length of the CDR3 is 17 residues. TCRdb reprocessed the 5' RACE reads and keeps a single row for each CDR3 protein, giving no DNA. The sample data list over 200,000 distinct CDR3 sequences. This TCR came from a man younger than 30 in good health. The specimen was blood T cells: a sorted CD56 or NKG2C T cell subset, CD4+ or CD8+ T cells, or bulk PBMC T cells (not recorded which). The rearrangement joins TRBV29-1 to TRBJ2-2; TCRdb indicates TRBD1, and absent DNA this call remains unverified. This chain's CDR3 is CSVHGGSTGSNTGELFF.